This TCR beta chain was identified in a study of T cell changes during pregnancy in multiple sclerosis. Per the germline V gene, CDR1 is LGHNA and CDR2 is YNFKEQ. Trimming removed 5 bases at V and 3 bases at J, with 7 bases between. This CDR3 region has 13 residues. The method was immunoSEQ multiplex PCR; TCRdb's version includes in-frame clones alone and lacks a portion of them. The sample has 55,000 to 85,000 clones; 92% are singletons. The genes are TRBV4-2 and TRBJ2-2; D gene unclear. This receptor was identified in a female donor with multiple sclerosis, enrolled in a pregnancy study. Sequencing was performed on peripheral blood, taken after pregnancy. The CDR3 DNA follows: TGTGCCAGCAGCGGGCATGACACCGGGGAGCTGTTTTTT. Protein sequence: CASSGHDTGELFF.